This entry lists 32 T cell receptor beta chains sequenced from one sample in a study of T cell responses to AZD1222 COVID-19 vaccine. Libraries were prepared by immunoSEQ multiplex PCR; TCRdb keeps only in-frame clonotypes and omits some of them. The sample records 90,000 to 150,000 clones, around 85% being singletons. This sample comprised peripheral blood, obtained on day 0 of AZD1222 vaccination. These receptors all come from an adult in good health.

This rearrangement joins TRBV27 to TRBJ2-3; D may be TRBD2 (5 bases). Germline CDR1 MNHEY, CDR2 SMNVEV (reference sequence). This CDR3 comprises 15 residues. Trimming pared 4 bases from V and 1 base from J, leaving 12 bases between. The CDR3 nucleotides read TGTGCCAGCAGTTCTCCCTGGAGGCGCACAGATACGCAGTATTTT. This sequence encodes CASSSPWRRTDTQYF.

The chain uses TRBV2 and TRBJ1-4; D gene ambiguous. Trimming pared 8 bases from V and 0 bases from J, leaving 4 bases between. The CDR3 has 12 amino acids. The germline CDR1 and CDR2 sequences are SNHLY and FYNNEI. The CDR3 DNA follows: TGTGCCAGCGGGGCAACTAATGAAAAACTGTTTTTT. Protein sequence: CASGATNEKLFF.

V and J are TRBV10-3 and TRBJ1-2, with 10 positions matching TRBD1. V trimming: 5 bases; J trimming: 4 bases; junction bases outside the gene matches: 7. The CDR3 spans 15 residues. Germline V gene lookup returns CDR1 ENHRY and CDR2 SYGVKD. CDR3 amino acids: CAISQTGGGGYGYTF. The CDR3 DNA reads TGTGCCATCAGTCAGACAGGGGGCGGTGGCTATGGCTACACCTTC.

The J gene is TRBJ2-3, the V gene TRBV11-3; 10 bases agree with TRBD2. The CDR3 extends over 15 amino acids. Per the germline V gene, CDR1 is SGHNT and CDR2 is YENEEA. The ends lost 5 bases at V and 1 base at J; junction bases unmatched: 3. Written as DNA, the CDR3 is TGTGCCAGCAGCCCCGGGACTAGCGGCACAGATACGCAGTATTTT. Translated, it gives CASSPGTSGTDTQYF.

The chain links TRBV19 to TRBJ1-5; TRBD1 might be the D (6 bases). The CDR3 sequence is 17 residues long. The germline V gene encodes CDR1 LNHDA and CDR2 SQIVND (reference sequence). The V and J ends lost 3 bases and 4 bases respectively, with 19 bases between them. The CDR3 here is CASSIPATGLRNQPQHF. The CDR3 nucleotides read TGTGCCAGTAGTATCCCCGCAACAGGGTTGAGAAATCAGCCCCAGCATTTT.

The chain employs TRBV7-9 and TRBJ1-2; 8 nucleotides line up with TRBD1. With 5 bases clipped from V and 3 bases from J, the junction kept 5 bases outside the gene matches. The germline V gene has CDR1 SEHNR and CDR2 FQNEAQ (reference sequence). This CDR3 contains 14 residues. CDR3 loop: CASSPRTGHYGYTF. The CDR3 DNA reads TGTGCCAGCAGCCCACGGACAGGGCACTATGGCTACACCTTC.

Here the CDR3 reads CASSIELGQGSTGELFF. The CDR3, as DNA: TGTGCCAGTAGTATAGAATTGGGACAGGGGTCCACCGGGGAGCTGTTTTTT. The rearrangement links TRBV19 to TRBJ2-2; 10 bases align to TRBD1. The germline gives CDR1 LNHDA, CDR2 SQIVND (reference sequence). V shed 0 bases and J 4 bases; nucleotides not matched to a gene: 5. The CDR3 length is 17 residues. The variable domain in full, with the rest retrieved from reference TRBV19 and TRBJ2-2, is DGGITQSPKYLFRKEGQNVTLSCEQNLNHDAMYWYRQDPGQGLRLIYYSQIVNDFQKGDIAEGYSVSREKKESFPLTVTSAQKNPTAFYLCASSIELGQGSTGELFFGEGSRLTVL.

This clone was counted once. The V and J genes are TRBV28 and TRBJ1-1; possible D gene TRBD1, 6 bases. Trimming cost V 1 base and J 8 bases, with 8 bases left between them. Per the germline V gene, CDR1 is MDHEN and CDR2 is SYDVKM. The CDR3 consists of 12 residues. This CDR3 reads CASSLLGAEAFF. CDR3 DNA: TGTGCCAGCAGTTTATTGGGGGCGGAAGCTTTCTTT.

This clone was detected only a few times. Here the CDR3 reads CASSLVGTRNWNTEAFF. The CDR3 region has the DNA TGTGCCAGCAGCTTAGTGGGGACGCGTAATTGGAACACTGAAGCTTTCTTT. V is TRBV11-2 and J is TRBJ1-1; TRBD1 is a possible D gene (5 bases). CDR3 size: 17 residues. From germline, CDR1 is SGHAT and CDR2 FQNNGV. The germline V and J ends were trimmed by 1 base and 1 base, with 16 bases remaining between them.

This chain links TRBV18 with TRBJ1-3, with D maybe TRBD1 (5 bases). The ends were cut back, 2 bases at V and 0 bases at J, with 11 bases in the middle. Germline CDR1 KGHSH, CDR2 LQKENI. CDR3 length: 16 amino acids. CDR3 sequence: CASSPEGTSSGNTIYF. DNA of the CDR3: TGTGCCAGCTCACCAGAGGGGACTAGCTCTGGAAACACCATATATTTT.

The chain employs TRBV7-2 and TRBJ2-7, with D uncertain. There are 14 residues in the CDR3. Germline CDR1 reads SGHTA; CDR2 reads FQGNSA. V was trimmed by 1 base and J by 0 bases, leaving 7 bases between them. CDR3 residues: CASSLEPSSYEQYF. In nucleotides, the CDR3 is TGTGCCAGCAGCTTAGAGCCCAGCTCCTACGAGCAGTACTTC.

The genes are TRBV9 and TRBJ2-7; D unclear. V was trimmed by 0 bases and J by 0 bases, leaving 10 bases between them. The CDR3 is 15 residues long. Germline CDR1 is SGDLS and CDR2 is YYNGEE. CDR3 protein: CASSVGSLGSYEQYF. The CDR3 DNA follows: TGTGCCAGCAGCGTAGGGTCCCTTGGCTCCTACGAGCAGTACTTC. The full variable domain, completed using reference TRBV9 and TRBJ2-7, is DSGVTQTPKHLITATGQRVTLRCSPRSGDLSVYWYQQSLDQGLQFLIQYYNGEERAKGNILERFSAQQFPDLHSELNLSSLELGDSALYFCASSVGSLGSYEQYFGPGTRLTVT.

This chain joins TRBV11-3 and TRBJ1-2; 8 positions match TRBD1. Germline V lookup: CDR1 SGHNT, CDR2 YENEEA. With 2 bases clipped from V and 2 bases from J, the junction kept 19 bases outside the gene matches. This CDR3 has 20 residues. In nucleotides, the CDR3 is TGTGCCAGCAGCTTAACCCCCCAGACAGGGGAACGAGGGGGGAACTATGGCTACACCTTC. The encoded protein is CASSLTPQTGERGGNYGYTF. The full variable domain, with the rest looked up from reference TRBV11-3 and TRBJ1-2, is EAGVVQSPRYKIIEKKQPVAFWCNPISGHNTLYWYLQNLGQGPELLIRYENEEAVDDSQLPKDRFSAERLKGVDSTLKIQPAELGDSAVYLCASSLTPQTGERGGNYGYTFGSGTRLTVV.

This clone was observed once. CDR3 protein: CASSPGGGSSYEQYF. CDR3 DNA sequence: TGTGCCAGCAGCCCCGGTGGAGGGAGCTCCTACGAGCAGTACTTC. The chain employs TRBV5-5 and TRBJ2-7; D might be TRBD2 (6 bases). With 4 bases removed from V and 0 bases from J, the gap between germline ends came to 14 bases. The CDR3 contains 15 residues. The germline gives CDR1 SGHKS, CDR2 YYEKEE (reference sequence).

This clone was picked up a small number of times. The chain carries TRBV3-1 (or the pseudogene TRBV3-2) and TRBJ2-7; no reliable D call. The CDR3 runs 15 residues. The V end lost 0 bases, the J end lost 7 bases, and 16 bases lay between the germline ends. Germline V gene sequence: CDR1 LGHDT, CDR2 YNNKEL (reference sequence). The CDR3 region is CASSQEGPLLGEQYF. In DNA, the CDR3 is TGTGCCAGCAGCCAAGAGGGCCCCTTACTGGGGGAGCAGTACTTC.

V usage is TRBV7-2 and J usage is TRBJ2-3, with 7 bases that match TRBD2. J lost 8 bases, V lost 2 bases, and 16 bases had no gene match. The CDR3 sequence is 17 residues long. Germline V lookup: CDR1 SGHTA, CDR2 FQGNSA. CDR3 sequence (DNA): TGTGCCAGCAGCTTACTAGGTATAGCGGGTCCTGCGGGTACGCAGTATTTT. Translated, it gives CASSLLGIAGPAGTQYF.

The genes are TRBV18 and TRBJ2-5; possibly TRBD1 for D (5 bases). Germline CDR1 and CDR2: KGHSH and LQKENI. The ends were cut back, 3 bases at V and 0 bases at J, with 11 bases in the middle. This CDR3 has 15 amino acids. CDR3 bases: TGTGCCAGCTCACCGCTTCCCAGGGACCAAGAGACCCAGTACTTC. Translation gives CASSPLPRDQETQYF.

The CDR3 DNA is TGTGCCAGCAGTGACTCGAGCAGAGGCAGACAGGAAGATGAAAAACTGTTTTTT. Translated: CASSDSSRGRQEDEKLFF. The chain links TRBV6-4 to TRBJ1-4; tentatively, D is TRBD1 (6 bases). V was clipped by 0 bases and J by 6 bases, with 20 bases between them. The CDR3 has 18 residues. From germline, CDR1 is MRHNA and CDR2 SNTAGT.

The chain is built from TRBV7-8 and TRBJ1-6; TRBD1 aligns across 8 bases. Germline V lookup: CDR1 SGHVS, CDR2 FQNEAQ. The length of the CDR3 is 13 residues. J gave up 9 bases and V 5 bases, and 3 bases lay outside the gene matches. The CDR3 here is CASSGTGPSPLHF. The DNA for the CDR3 is TGTGCCAGCAGCGGGACAGGCCCTTCACCCCTCCACTTT. Filled out from reference TRBV7-8 and TRBJ1-6, the complete variable domain reads GAGVSQSPRYKVAKRGQDVALRCDPISGHVSLFWYQQALGQGPEFLTYFQNEAQLDKSGLPSDRFFAERPEGSVSTLKIQRTQQEDSAVYLCASSGTGPSPLHFGNGTRLTVT.

In its sample, this clone was seen once. V and J are TRBV6-4 and TRBJ1-2; D is perhaps TRBD1 (6 bases). There are 14 residues in the CDR3. The V and J ends lost 10 bases and 5 bases respectively, with 20 bases between them. Looked up from germline, CDR1 is MRHNA and CDR2 is SNTAGT. As DNA, the CDR3 is TGTGCCACCAAGAAGGCCGAGGGGGAGTATGGCTACACCTTC. Amino acid sequence: CATKKAEGEYGYTF.

The chain combines TRBV10-3 with TRBJ2-1, with D unresolved. V lost 3 bases to trimming and J lost 5 bases, with 8 bases between them. This CDR3 region has 13 residues. Germline CDR1 reads ENHRY; CDR2 reads SYGVKD. The CDR3 reads CAISDVGDNEQFF. As DNA, the CDR3 is TGTGCCATCAGTGATGTGGGCGACAATGAGCAGTTCTTC.

The gene calls are TRBV12-3 or TRBV12-4 and TRBJ1-5, with D possibly TRBD1 on 6 matching bases. V was clipped by 5 bases and J by 7 bases, with 12 bases between them. This CDR3 comprises 13 residues. The CDR3 coding sequence is TGTGCCAGCAGTGTACAGGGTAGACAGCCCCAGCATTTT. Its protein product is CASSVQGRQPQHF.

This clone was seen once. The chain links TRBV12-3 or TRBV12-4 to TRBJ1-4, with D perhaps matching TRBD1 (6 bases). V lost 0 bases, J lost 8 bases, and 7 bases lay in between. This CDR3 is 13 amino acids long. The CDR3 is CASSLAGTEKLFF. As DNA, the CDR3 is TGTGCCAGCAGTTTAGCCGGGACAGAAAAACTGTTTTTT.

The chain carries TRBV9 and TRBJ2-1; D is unresolved. V was cut by 4 bases and J by 0 bases, with 17 bases left in between. The CDR3 runs to 17 residues. Germline CDR1 SGDLS, CDR2 YYNGEE. This CDR3 is CASSPRGDGSSYNEQFF. The CDR3 coding sequence is TGTGCCAGCAGCCCCAGAGGTGACGGTAGCTCCTACAATGAGCAGTTCTTC.

The rearrangement uses TRBV29-1 and TRBJ2-7; unclear D gene. This CDR3 is built from 12 residues. The ends were cut back, 4 bases at V and 6 bases at J, with 13 bases in the middle. In germline, CDR1 is SQVTM, CDR2 ANQGSEA. CDR3 sequence: CSVAGWASEQYF. CDR3 sequence (DNA): TGCAGCGTTGCCGGGTGGGCGAGCGAGCAGTACTTC.

The chain carries TRBV27 and TRBJ1-6, with 7 positions matching TRBD1. V was pared by 11 bases and J by 10 bases, with 14 bases of the junction left unmatched. This CDR3 comprises 14 residues. Germline values: CDR1 MNHEY, CDR2 SMNVEV (reference sequence). The CDR3 spells CAGRAEGARSPLHF. CDR3 DNA: TGTGCCGGCCGGGCGGAGGGGGCGAGGTCACCCCTCCACTTT.

The CDR3 spells CAWSVAGAGADTQYF. The CDR3 region has the DNA TGTGCCTGGAGCGTAGCGGGAGCCGGGGCAGATACGCAGTATTTT. This chain links TRBV30 with TRBJ2-3; 9 bases fit TRBD2. With 3 bases clipped from V and 4 bases from J, the junction kept 8 bases outside the gene matches. The length of the CDR3 is 15 residues. Germline CDR1 reads GTSNPN; CDR2 reads SVGIG (reference sequence).

This chain connects TRBV2 to TRBJ2-7; 11 positions agree with TRBD2. The germline gives CDR1 SNHLY, CDR2 FYNNEI. Trimming removed 6 bases from V and 2 bases from J; junction bases left unmatched: 9. The CDR3 is made up of 16 amino acids. CDR3 DNA: TGTGCCAGCAGAGAACTACTAGCGGGAGACGCCTACGAGCAGTACTTC. Its protein product is CASRELLAGDAYEQYF. Combining the CDR3 with reference TRBV2 and TRBJ2-7 gives the whole variable domain EPEVTQTPSHQVTQMGQEVILRCVPISNHLYFYWYRQILGQKVEFLVSFYNNEISEKSEIFDDQFSVERPDGSNFTLKIRSTKLEDSAMYFCASRELLAGDAYEQYFGPGTRLTVT.

The J gene is TRBJ1-1, the V gene TRBV6-5, with D hard to call. V shed 2 bases and J shed 8 bases, with 15 bases lying between them. The CDR3 length is 14 residues. Germline V gene lookup returns CDR1 MNHEY and CDR2 SVGAGI. The CDR3 DNA follows: TGTGCCAGCAGTTACGAAGTCGGCCTGAGAGAAGCTTTCTTT. Encoded protein: CASSYEVGLREAFF.

The chain carries TRBV28 and TRBJ2-6; 8 bases line up with TRBD1. Trimming removed 1 base from V and 1 base from J; junction bases left unmatched: 3. CDR3 size: 17 residues. Looked up from germline, CDR1 is MDHEN and CDR2 is SYDVKM. The CDR3: CASSLYTGGSGANVLTF. The CDR3 bases are TGTGCCAGCAGTTTATATACAGGGGGATCTGGGGCCAACGTCCTGACTTTC.

The V gene is TRBV2, the J gene TRBJ1-2, with 8 bases identical to TRBD1. In germline, CDR1 is SNHLY, CDR2 FYNNEI. CDR3 length: 18 residues. V lost 0 bases and J lost 0; bases outside the gene matches: 9. CDR3 coding DNA: TGTGCCAGCAGTGAAGCGCAGGACAGGGTAGTCCCTAACTATGGCTACACCTTC. Its protein is CASSEAQDRVVPNYGYTF.

V usage is TRBV5-1 and J usage is TRBJ2-1, with D possibly TRBD1 on 6 matching bases. V was trimmed by 3 bases and J by 6 bases, leaving 22 bases between them. Germline CDR1 SGHRS, CDR2 YFSETQ. This CDR3 spans 17 amino acids. Here the CDR3 DNA reads TGCGCCAGCAGCTCCGACCCACAGGGTACATCGCGCAATGAGCAGTTCTTC. Translated: CASSSDPQGTSRNEQFF.